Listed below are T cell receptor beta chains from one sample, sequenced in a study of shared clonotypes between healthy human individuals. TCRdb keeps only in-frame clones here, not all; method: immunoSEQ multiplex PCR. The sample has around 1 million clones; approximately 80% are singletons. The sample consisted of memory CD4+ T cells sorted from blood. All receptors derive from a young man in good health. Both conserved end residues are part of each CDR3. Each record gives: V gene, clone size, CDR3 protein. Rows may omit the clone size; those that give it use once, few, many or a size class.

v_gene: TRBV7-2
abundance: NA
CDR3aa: CASSLGLAHNEQFF

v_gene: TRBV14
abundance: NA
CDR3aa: CASSQASGRGDTQYF

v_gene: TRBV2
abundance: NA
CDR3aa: CASSEAWAALKRALHF

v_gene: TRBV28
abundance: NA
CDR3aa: CASSLSRGGNQPQHF

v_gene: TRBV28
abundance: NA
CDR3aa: CASSFGGAGGKAQHF

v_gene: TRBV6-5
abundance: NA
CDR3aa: CASQGGSGNTIYF

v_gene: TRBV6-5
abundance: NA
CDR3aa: CASSRDQETQYF

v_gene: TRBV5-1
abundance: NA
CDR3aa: CASSFSSGKGTDTQYF

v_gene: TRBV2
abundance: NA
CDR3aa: CASQRGSDRNSPLHF

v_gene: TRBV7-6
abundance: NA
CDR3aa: CASSLGGRSYEQYF

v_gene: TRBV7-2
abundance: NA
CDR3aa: CASSRDSTYEQYF

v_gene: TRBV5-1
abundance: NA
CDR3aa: CASSLAGKVRWETQYF

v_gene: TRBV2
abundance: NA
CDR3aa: CASSESGGSYNEQFF

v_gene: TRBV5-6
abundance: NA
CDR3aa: CASSLVKETQYF

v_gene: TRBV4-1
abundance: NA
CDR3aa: CASSRKREGEQFF

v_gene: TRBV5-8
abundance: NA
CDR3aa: CASSSGGPYNSPLHF

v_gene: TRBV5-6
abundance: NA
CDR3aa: CASSPGDYEQYF

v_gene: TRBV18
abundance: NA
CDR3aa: CASSPGQHTDTQYF

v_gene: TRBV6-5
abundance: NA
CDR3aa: CASSKRTGGMFF

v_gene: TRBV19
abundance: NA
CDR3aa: CASSIGPSGRTGELFF

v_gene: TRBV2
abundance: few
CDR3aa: CASNARGLMNQPQHF